This paragraph reports one T cell receptor beta chain. Its cognate antigen is unknown. Germline CDR1 reads LNHDA; CDR2 reads SQIVND (reference sequence). The CDR3 sequence is 14 residues long. V dropped 5 bases and J dropped 5; count of bases not matched to a gene: 7. The source of the sample is a study of graft-versus-host responses after intestinal transplantation. Overall study: Isolated intestinal, liver-intestinal, or multivisceral transplants were what recipients had. Study-wide results and caveats: Marrow from the recipient contained GvH clones, some of which had appeared first in ileum or blood. Within allografts, high graft-versus-host to host-versus-graft clonal ratios were seen among patients with graft-donor T cell macrochimerism.

Some clones are missing from TCRdb's copy, which holds only in-frame ones; the method was immunoSEQ multiplex PCR. Of approximately 80,000 clones listed, 70% to 90% are singletons. The chain is built from TRBV19 and TRBJ2-7, with 9 bases identical to TRBD1. This clonotype was sampled from a human donor who received an intestinal transplant. This specimen was unstimulated CD4+ T cells sorted from spleen or lymph node cells, taken before intestinal transplant. The CDR3 bases are TGTGCCAGTAGTCTGCGGACAGGGGTAAACGAGCAGTACTTC. The encoded protein is CASSLRTGVNEQYF. Full variable domain (rest looked up from reference TRBV19 and TRBJ2-7): DGGITQSPKYLFRKEGQNVTLSCEQNLNHDAMYWYRQDPGQGLRLIYYSQIVNDFQKGDIAEGYSVSREKKESFPLTVTSAQKNPTAFYLCASSLRTGVNEQYFGPGTRLTVT.